These 4 T cell receptor beta chains were sequenced from one sample in a study of blood T cell repertoires in COVID-19. Method: immunoSEQ multiplex PCR; TCRdb's copy keeps in-frame clones and lacks some. Seen here are around 190,000 clones, more than 75% observed once, and the top ten hold around a sixth. The sample was PBMCs or T cells enriched from blood (not recorded which). The receptors were sampled from a woman in her forties or fifties with acute COVID-19.

The V call is TRBV5-1, the J call TRBJ1-2, with 9 bases identical to TRBD1. This CDR3 is 13 amino acids long. The germline gives CDR1 SGHRS, CDR2 YFSETQ. V dropped 4 bases and J dropped 6; count of bases not matched to a gene: 4. CDR3 amino acids: CASSLWTGDGYTF. CDR3 DNA: TGCGCCAGCAGCCTTTGGACAGGGGATGGCTACACCTTC.

The chain has TRBV5-6 and TRBJ2-7; D perhaps matches TRBD1 (6 bases). The V and J ends lost 2 bases and 0 bases respectively, with 9 bases between them. This CDR3 is built from 14 residues. The V gene's germline CDR1 is SGHDT and CDR2 YYEEEE. Written as DNA, the CDR3 is TGTGCCAGCAGCTTCTCGACAGGCTCCTACGAGCAGTACGTC. Translated, it gives CASSFSTGSYEQYV.

Only a few counts were recorded for this clone. The chain joins TRBV5-6 to TRBJ1-2; 7 nucleotides align to TRBD1. Trimming at V came to 0 bases and at J to 7 bases, leaving 6 bases not matched to a gene. Germline CDR1 SGHDT, CDR2 YYEEEE. This CDR3 has 14 amino acids. The CDR3 reads CASSLGGQSFGYTF. The CDR3 DNA reads as TGTGCCAGCAGCTTGGGGGGACAGTCTTTTGGCTACACCTTC.

The genes are TRBV5-5 and TRBJ1-6; maybe TRBD1 (6 bases). This CDR3 is 14 amino acids long. V lost 0 bases and J 8 bases, leaving 9 bases between the germline ends. The germline CDR1 and CDR2 sequences are SGHKS and YYEKEE (reference sequence). The CDR3 coding sequence is TGTGCCAGCAGCTTGGACAGGGAAGATTCACCCCTCCACTTT. This translates into CASSLDREDSPLHF.